Listed below are T cell receptor beta chains from one sample, sequenced in a study of T cell responses to AZD1222 COVID-19 vaccine. The assay was immunoSEQ multiplex PCR, and TCRdb's table has in-frame clones only and misses some. Of 55,000 to 65,000 clones listed, 89% were seen once; the top ten hold under 6.5%. Source: peripheral blood, taken 28 days after the second AZD1222 dose. The origin of the receptors is an adult who received the AZD1222 COVID-19 vaccine. The CDR3 runs from the conserved cysteine through the conserved F or W. The D gene is left open where the match is weak. The size field is filled for only some rows; it gives once, few, many or a size class.

d_gene	v_gene	j_gene	abundance	CDR3nt	CDR3aa
TRBD1	TRBV5-5	TRBJ1-5	NA	TGTGCCAGCAGCTTGGGGCCACAGGGGGGAAATCAGCCCCAGCATTTT	CASSLGPQGGNQPQHF
NA	TRBV6-4	TRBJ1-2	NA	TGTGCCAGCAGTGACTCGAACCGGGGGACTGGCTACACCTTC	CASSDSNRGTGYTF
TRBD2	TRBV12-5	TRBJ2-5	NA	TGTGCTAGTGGGGGTCGACTAGCGGGTGAACAAGAGACCCAGTACTTC	CASGGRLAGEQETQYF
TRBD2	TRBV10-2	TRBJ2-3	NA	TGCGCCAGCATCTTCCGAGGGACAGCGGGGGGTAGCACAGATACGCAGTATTTT	CASIFRGTAGGSTDTQYF
TRBD2	TRBV5-6	TRBJ2-7	NA	TGTGCCAGCAGCTCGGACGGGGGGTCCTACGAGCAGTACTTC	CASSSDGGSYEQYF
TRBD2	TRBV10-3	TRBJ2-7	NA	TGTGCCATCAGCCCACAGACTAGCGGTTCCTACGAGCAGTACTTC	CAISPQTSGSYEQYF
NA	TRBV3-1/TRBV3-2	TRBJ2-5	NA	TGTGCCAGCAGCCACTACCGGGACCAAGAGACCCAGTACTTC	CASSHYRDQETQYF
NA	TRBV20-1	TRBJ2-3	NA	TGCAGTGCTAGTTTGGCAGGGCCAGATACGCAGTATTTT	CSASLAGPDTQYF
NA	TRBV4-3	TRBJ1-5	NA	TGCGCCAGCAGCCAAGTTAAGGGCAATCAGCCCCAGCATTTT	CASSQVKGNQPQHF
NA	TRBV27	TRBJ1-6	NA	TGTGCCAGCAGTTTATCGGGGCAGTTGCTTGGTAATTCACCCCTCCACTTT	CASSLSGQLLGNSPLHF
NA	TRBV5-1	TRBJ1-4	NA	TGCGCCAGCAGCTCCCAGACAGGATTAACAACTAATGAAAAACTGTTTTTT	CASSSQTGLTTNEKLFF
TRBD2	TRBV14	TRBJ2-5	NA	TGTGCCAGCAGCCCTAGCGGGGGAGGACAAGAGACCCAGTACTTC	CASSPSGGGQETQYF
NA	TRBV1	TRBJ2-1	NA	TGCACCAGCAGCCGAGGACAGGTGGGGACCTACAATGAGCAGTTCTTC	CTSSRGQVGTYNEQFF
NA	TRBV30	TRBJ1-4	NA	TGTGCCTGGACAGGGGCCGCAACTAATGAAAAACTGTTTTTT	CAWTGAATNEKLFF
NA	TRBV9	TRBJ1-3	NA	TGTGCCAGCAGCGTTGGGGTGGGTCCTGGAAACACCATATATTTT	CASSVGVGPGNTIYF
NA	TRBV10-1	TRBJ2-7	NA	TGCGCCAGCAGTACGGGACGCGCCTACGAGCAGTACTTC	CASSTGRAYEQYF
TRBD1	TRBV10-3	TRBJ1-5	NA	TGTGCCATCAGTGGGGACAGGGAGACTCAGCCCCAGCATTTT	CAISGDRETQPQHF
NA	TRBV5-1	TRBJ2-3	NA	TGCGCCAGCAGCTTGACCTCGGGGGCTACCTACACAGATACGCAGTATTTT	CASSLTSGATYTDTQYF
NA	TRBV27	TRBJ2-7	once	TGTGCCAGCAGTTTCAGGACACCGACCTACGAGCAGTACTTC	CASSFRTPTYEQYF
TRBD1	TRBV28	TRBJ1-2	NA	TGTGCCAGCAGGCCCGCCGGGACAGGGTTAGGCTACACCTTC	CASRPAGTGLGYTF
NA	TRBV28	TRBJ1-2	NA	TGTGCCAGCAGTTCGGGGGCGAAGGGCTACACCTTC	CASSSGAKGYTF
NA	TRBV6-5	TRBJ1-3	NA	TGTGCCAGCAGTTACACGGACGGCTTGGGGGTCACCATATATTTT	CASSYTDGLGVTIYF
NA	TRBV10-3	TRBJ2-1	NA	TGTGCCATCAGTGACAGGATCAATGAGCAGTTCTTC	CAISDRINEQFF
TRBD1	TRBV13	TRBJ2-6	NA	TGTGCCAGCAGTCCCGGGACAGTTTTCTCTGGGGCCAACGTCCTGACTTTC	CASSPGTVFSGANVLTF
TRBD2	TRBV11-2	TRBJ2-5	NA	TGTGCCAGCAGCCTCGGACTAGACCCAGAGACCCAGTACTTC	CASSLGLDPETQYF
NA	TRBV11-2	TRBJ2-7	NA	TGTGCCAGCAGCTTAGATCCGGGTAACTCCTACGAGCAGTACTTC	CASSLDPGNSYEQYF
TRBD1	TRBV29-1	TRBJ1-3	NA	TGCAGCGTTGAAGATATGCCGGGACAGGGGAAAACTGGAAACACCATATATTTT	CSVEDMPGQGKTGNTIYF
NA	TRBV12-5	TRBJ2-1	once	TGTGCTAGTGGCAGGAGTGCAAGGAATGAGCAGTTCTTC	CASGRSARNEQFF
NA	TRBV19	TRBJ1-5	NA	TGTGCCAGTAGTACCAGGACTTATCAGCCCCAGCATTTT	CASSTRTYQPQHF
TRBD2	TRBV11-3	TRBJ2-1	NA	TGTGCCAGCAGCCCGGGACTAGCAGGACTAGATGAGCAGTTCTTC	CASSPGLAGLDEQFF
TRBD1	TRBV7-9	TRBJ2-5	once	TGTGCCAGCAGCTCGGGACAGCTGTACCAAGAGACCCAGTACTTC	CASSSGQLYQETQYF
TRBD2	TRBV23-1	TRBJ2-1	NA	TGCGCCAGCAGTCATCTGGGCGGGAGGGCCAAGAGTGAGCAGTTCTTC	CASSHLGGRAKSEQFF
NA	TRBV12-5	TRBJ2-1	NA	TGTGCTAGTGGAAAAGGGACTGCCGGCTCCTACAATGAGCAGTTCTTC	CASGKGTAGSYNEQFF
NA	TRBV29-1	TRBJ1-3	NA	TGCAGCGCCTCAGGGACCTCTGGAAACACCATATATTTT	CSASGTSGNTIYF
NA	TRBV4-2	TRBJ2-7	NA	TGTGCCAGCAGCCAAGATTCGGGGGCCGGGGAGCAGTACTTC	CASSQDSGAGEQYF
NA	TRBV19	TRBJ2-2	once	TGTGCCAGTAGTATTTCTAGCTGGGTTAACTTGGACACCGGGGAGCTGTTTTTT	CASSISSWVNLDTGELFF
NA	TRBV5-1	TRBJ2-3	NA	TGCGCCAGCAGCTTGGCGCGGAGCACAGATACGCAGTATTTT	CASSLARSTDTQYF